A selection of T cell receptor beta chains follows, all from one sample in a study of tacrolimus-resistant gene-edited T cells for transplant recipients. Profiled with immunoSEQ multiplex PCR; TCRdb holds only in-frame clones, not every one. Of roughly 750 clones in the sample, about 40% were seen once. The source was a CMV-specific product grown in culture, collected from cells with FKBP12 knockout. The receptor set was obtained from a human donor in good health, a blood donor. Both conserved end residues are part of each CDR3.

TRBJ2-1	TRBV5-1	15	CASSGTSGEGGEQFF
TRBJ1-2	TRBV3-1/TRBV3-2	15	CASSLTDRAESGYTF
TRBJ2-1	TRBV30	12	CAWIPNRGEQFF
TRBJ1-3	TRBV7-2	16	CASSLEGSFSGNTIYF
TRBJ1-1	TRBV30	13	CAWREGSNTEAFF
TRBJ2-7	TRBV7-2	14	CASSYPGQEYEQYF
TRBJ1-1	TRBV30	11	CAWSEGDEAFF
TRBJ1-1	TRBV5-1	14	CASGTERMNTEAFF
TRBJ1-1	TRBV14	13	CASSQSPGGRAFF
TRBJ2-2	TRBV30	13	CAWRSGYTGELFF
TRBJ2-1	TRBV5-4	16	CASAPAGTSGRNEQFF
TRBJ2-1	TRBV11-3	16	CASSLESSSGDNEQFF
TRBJ1-1	TRBV3-1/TRBV3-2	14	CASSQRGLGTEAFF
TRBJ2-3	TRBV30	12	CAWSASADTQYF
TRBJ1-2	TRBV7-9	14	CASSSRGANGGYTF
TRBJ1-6	TRBV30	13	CAWTVTPNSPLHF